A single TCR beta chain is shown here with its context. The data were taken from a study of blood T cell repertoires in COVID-19. The wider study: From the United States, Italy and Spain came samples of acute and convalescent COVID-19.

Data came from immunoSEQ multiplex PCR; TCRdb stores just in-frame clones and leaves some out. Among 15,000 to 20,000 clones, roughly 87% were seen once, and the ten largest hold around 17%. The source of this sequence is a man aged 50 or older with active COVID-19. Sequencing was done on a sample of peripheral blood.

The CDR3 sequence is CASSQAQSDRGYGYTF. The CDR3 coding sequence is TGCGCCAGCAGCCAAGCCCAATCCGACAGGGGCTACGGCTACACCTTC. V and J are TRBV4-1 and TRBJ1-2, with TRBD1 matching over 8 bases. Germline trimming cut 1 base from V and 8 bases from J; bases unmatched to any gene: 12. The CDR3 extends over 16 amino acids. Germline CDR1 MGHRA, CDR2 YSYEKL.